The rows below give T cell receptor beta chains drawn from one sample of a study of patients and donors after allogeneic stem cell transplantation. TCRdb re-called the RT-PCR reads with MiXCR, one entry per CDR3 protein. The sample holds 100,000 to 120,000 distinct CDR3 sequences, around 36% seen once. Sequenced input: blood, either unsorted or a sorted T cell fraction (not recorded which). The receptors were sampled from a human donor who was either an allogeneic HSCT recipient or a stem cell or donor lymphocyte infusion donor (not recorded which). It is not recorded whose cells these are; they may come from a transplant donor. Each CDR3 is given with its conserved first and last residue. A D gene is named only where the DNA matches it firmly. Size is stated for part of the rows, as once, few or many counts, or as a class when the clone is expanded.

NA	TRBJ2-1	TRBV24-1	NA	CATSDPPGGSSYNEQFF	TGTGCCACCAGTGACCCTCCAGGTGGGAGCTCCTACAATGAGCAGTTCTTC
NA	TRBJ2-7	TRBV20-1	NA	CSARGGGSGYEQYF	TGCAGTGCCAGGGGCGGGGGATCGGGTTACGAGCAGTACTTC
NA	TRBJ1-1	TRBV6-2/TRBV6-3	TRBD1	CASSPGQRFYEAFF	TGTGCCAGCAGTCCGGGACAGAGATTCTATGAAGCTTTCTTT
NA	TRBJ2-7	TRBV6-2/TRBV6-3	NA	CASRQTATYGQYF	TGTGCCAGCAGACAGACAGCAACCTACGGGCAGTACTTC
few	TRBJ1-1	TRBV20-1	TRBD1	CSAILDRGMNTEAFF	TGCAGTGCTATTCTGGACAGGGGGATGAATACTGAAGCTTTCTTT
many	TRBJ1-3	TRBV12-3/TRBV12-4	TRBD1	CASTPGTGSGNTIYF	TGTGCCAGCACCCCCGGGACAGGCTCTGGAAACACCATATATTTT
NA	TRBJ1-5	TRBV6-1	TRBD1	CASSEPGQPYQPQHF	TGTGCCAGCAGCGAACCGGGACAGCCATATCAGCCCCAGCATTTT
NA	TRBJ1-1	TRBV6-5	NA	CASRVAGLNTEAFF	TGTGCCAGCAGGGTCGCAGGGCTGAACACTGAAGCTTTCTTT
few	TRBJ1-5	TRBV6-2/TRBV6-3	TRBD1	CASSHRGRRGQPQHF	TGTGCCAGCAGCCACAGGGGGCGTAGAGGTCAGCCCCAGCATTTT
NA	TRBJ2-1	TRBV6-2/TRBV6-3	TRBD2	CASGGGRATYNEQFF	TGTGCCAGCGGTGGCGGGAGGGCCACCTACAATGAGCAGTTCTTC
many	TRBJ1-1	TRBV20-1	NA	CSASRPGELGAFF	TGCAGTGCTAGTCGCCCAGGGGAGTTAGGAGCTTTCTTT
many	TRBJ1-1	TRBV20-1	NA	CSAARQLNTEAFF	TGCAGTGCAGCAAGACAGCTGAACACTGAAGCTTTCTTT